This T cell receptor (beta chain) was observed in a study of T cell responses to AZD1222 COVID-19 vaccine. The CDR3 sequence is 18 residues long. Losses at the gene ends were 0 bases for V and 4 bases for J; bases not matched to a gene: 10. CDR1 LGHNA and CDR2 YSLEER come from the germline V gene. Sequenced by immunoSEQ multiplex PCR; TCRdb stores in-frame clones only, minus some. The data show about 100,000 clones, approximately 87% seen once. V usage is TRBV4-3 and J usage is TRBJ2-2; 8 bases line up with TRBD2. The receptor's source is an adult who received the AZD1222 COVID-19 vaccine. The sequencing here drew on peripheral blood, taken 28 days after the second AZD1222 dose. CDR3 in amino acids: CASSQDPPSGGGTGELFF. CDR3 coding DNA: TGCGCCAGCAGCCAAGATCCCCCGAGCGGGGGCGGCACCGGGGAGCTGTTTTTT.